These T cell receptor beta chains were read from a single sample in a study of pediatric ulcerative colitis. Repertoires were generated with immunoSEQ multiplex PCR, while TCRdb's copy carries only in-frame clones and drops some. The sample holds around 64,000 clones; 70% to 90% are singletons and the top ten take roughly 3.8%. Sequencing input: blood. These receptors all come from a boy aged 5-17 years with severe ulcerative colitis. The CDR3 runs from the conserved cysteine through the conserved F or W. A D gene is named only where the DNA matches it firmly. Clone size is stated in some rows and not others, as once, few, many or a class when expanded.

len,j_gene,v_gene,d_gene,abundance,CDR3nt,CDR3aa
16,TRBJ2-3,TRBV6-6,-,-,TGTGCCAGCAGTTATGCCGAGAAGTGGGGCACAGATACGCAGTATTTT,CASSYAEKWGTDTQYF
15,TRBJ2-7,TRBV11-3,-,-,TGTGCCAGCAGTAAATATGGCGAGAGCTCCTACGAGCAGTACTTC,CASSKYGESSYEQYF
17,TRBJ1-2,TRBV19,-,-,TGTGCCAGTAGTACGGAGCGCGAGGCGACGGGAGTCTATGGCTACACCTTC,CASSTEREATGVYGYTF
15,TRBJ1-1,TRBV6-6,TRBD1,many,TGTGCCAGCAGGGGACAGGGGGTTGGGGACACTGAAGCTTTCTTT,CASRGQGVGDTEAFF
15,TRBJ2-3,TRBV7-2,TRBD1,-,TGTGCCAGCAGCGGCAGGACAGGGGGCACAGATACGCAGTATTTT,CASSGRTGGTDTQYF
16,TRBJ1-1,TRBV7-8,-,-,TGTGCCAGCAGCCCTTACCACGAAGCTTATGGCACTGAAGCTTTCTTT,CASSPYHEAYGTEAFF
14,TRBJ2-7,TRBV9,TRBD2,-,TGTGCCAGCAGCCCAGCAGGCGGGGGCTACGAGCAGTACTTC,CASSPAGGGYEQYF
16,TRBJ2-3,TRBV6-6,-,-,TGTGCCAGCAGTTACTCGAGGGGCCCAGGCCCAGATACGCAGTATTTT,CASSYSRGPGPDTQYF
14,TRBJ1-5,TRBV30,TRBD1,-,TGTGCCTGGGGGACGGGACAGCCCAATCAGCCCCAGCATTTT,CAWGTGQPNQPQHF
12,TRBJ1-6,TRBV6-5,TRBD1,-,TGTGCCAGCACCTCTAGACAGGGTCGGTTCCACTTT,CASTSRQGRFHF
15,TRBJ2-2,TRBV6-5,TRBD2,-,TGTGCCAGCAGTCGACTAGCGGGAGTGGGCGGGGAGCTGTTTTTT,CASSRLAGVGGELFF
14,TRBJ2-7,TRBV23-1,-,-,TGCGCCAGCAGTCAATTCCCGACAGACTACGAGCAGTACTTC,CASSQFPTDYEQYF
14,TRBJ2-5,TRBV6-1,-,-,TGTGCCAGCAGGTTCGGCCTTCAACAAGAGACCCAGTACTTC,CASRFGLQQETQYF
16,TRBJ2-3,TRBV9,TRBD2,-,TGTGCCAGCAGCTACACTAGCGGGAACGGGGCCGGTACGCAGTATTTT,CASSYTSGNGAGTQYF
13,TRBJ1-3,TRBV4-2,-,-,TGTGCCAGCAGAGGGGTATCTGGAAACACCATATATTTT,CASRGVSGNTIYF
15,TRBJ2-7,TRBV9,TRBD2,-,TGTGCCAGCAGCGCGGGACTAGCGGGCCAGGGGGAGCAGTACTTC,CASSAGLAGQGEQYF
16,TRBJ2-1,TRBV27,TRBD2,-,TGTGCCAGCAGTTTATTGCTAGCGGGAGGAGGTAATGAGCAGTTCTTC,CASSLLLAGGGNEQFF
15,TRBJ2-1,TRBV18,TRBD2,-,TGTGCCAGCTCCGGACTAGCGAGCTCCTACAATGAGCAGTTCTTC,CASSGLASSYNEQFF
14,TRBJ2-7,TRBV5-6,TRBD2,-,TGTGCCAGCAGCTTTAGCGGGGTAAACTACGAGCAGTACTTC,CASSFSGVNYEQYF
13,TRBJ2-7,TRBV5-1,-,few,TGCGCCAGCAGCCCCCCCGCCGGGGTCGAGCAGTACTTC,CASSPPAGVEQYF
12,TRBJ2-7,TRBV11-2,-,-,TGTGCCAGCAGCTTAGATGGGACGGTTATGAACTTC,CASSLDGTVMNF
14,TRBJ1-2,TRBV7-9,-,-,TGTGCCAGCAGCTGGGGGGGGAGCCACTATGGCTACACCTTC,CASSWGGSHYGYTF
16,TRBJ2-7,TRBV7-9,TRBD2,-,TGTGCCAGCAGCTACGAAGCGGGAGAGCGGTTTTACGAGCAGTACTTC,CASSYEAGERFYEQYF
14,TRBJ2-7,TRBV7-2,TRBD2,-,TGTGCCAGCAGCCAAGGACTAGGGGCCTACGAGCAGTACTTC,CASSQGLGAYEQYF
18,TRBJ1-5,TRBV5-1,TRBD1,-,TGCGCCAGCGGTGGGGACAGGTCCAATGTTTCCTCCAATCAGCCCCAGCATTTT,CASGGDRSNVSSNQPQHF
18,TRBJ2-1,TRBV4-1,TRBD2,-,TGCGCCAGCACCCAAATCCACCCCGGGACTAGCGGGATCAATGAGCAGTTCTTC,CASTQIHPGTSGINEQFF
15,TRBJ2-2,TRBV5-1,-,-,TGCGCCAGCAGCTTGGAAGGGTGGGCCACCGGGGAGCTGTTTTTT,CASSLEGWATGELFF